The T cell receptor beta chain described here comes from a study of blood T cell repertoires in COVID-19. Study context: Samples came from the United States, Italy and Spain, spanning acute and convalescent COVID-19. The analysed material was cDNA or gDNA that came from T cells, B-cell-depleted T cells, or PBMCs.

Germline assignment: CDR1 SEHNR and CDR2 FQNEAQ (reference sequence). The CDR3 has 13 amino acids. Trimming took off 2 bases at V and 3 bases at J, with 7 bases between the two ends. Original handling: Amplification of reference gene primers was used by the study to estimate nucleated cell counts. Sequencing used immunoSEQ multiplex PCR; TCRdb keeps in-frame clones, though not all of them. V and J calls and clone size are copied from that table; D and trimming were computed from the DNA. The data contain 250,000 to 350,000 clones, about 87% of them singletons. Sequences were obtained from peripheral blood. The receptor comes from a woman younger than 45 who had recovered from COVID-19. This chain connects TRBV7-9 to TRBJ1-1; no firm D call. The CDR3 is CASSLWEDTEAFF. Written as DNA, the CDR3 is TGTGCCAGCAGCTTATGGGAGGACACTGAAGCTTTCTTT. The full variable domain, rest sourced from reference TRBV7-9 and TRBJ1-1, is DTGVSQNPRHKITKRGQNVTFRCDPISEHNRLYWYRQTLGQGPEFLTYFQNEAQLEKSRLLSDRFSAERPKGSFSTLEIQRTEQGDSAMYLCASSLWEDTEAFFGQGTRLTVV.